One and the same sample provided the 24 T cell receptor beta chains below, sequenced in a study of T cells in Graves' hyperthyroidism and ophthalmopathy (dated by TCRdb to about 2019). The library was prepared using multiplex PCR. The data were produced on an Illumina HiSeq 2000. The TCR beta CDR3 regions were amplified from RNA transcripts. A first-round RT-PCR of the TCR CDR3 used the HTBI primer set with the Qiagen OneStep RT-PCR kit. TCRdb redid the processing of the public reads, applying fastp at Q25 and MiXCR, and retained in-frame beta chains. Rows merge per CDR3 protein into single entries with the most common DNA and genes. The sample includes around 250,000 distinct CDR3 sequences, with 15% to 20% observed a single time. The ten largest clones represent 25% to 30% of the sample. The sample comprised blood. The origin of the receptors is a woman between 18 and 29 years old with Graves' ophthalmopathy.

This clonotype was seen at least ten times. V gene TRBV7-9 combines with J gene TRBJ2-1, with 12 nucleotides matching TRBD2. Trimming cost V 5 bases and J 0 bases; bases outside gene matches: 8. The germline V gene has CDR1 SEHNR and CDR2 FQNEAQ (reference sequence). The CDR3 spans 18 residues. For the CDR3, the DNA is TGTGCCAGCAGCCCCAGACTAGCGGGGGACCGCTCCTACAATGAGCAGTTCTTC. This encodes CASSPRLAGDRSYNEQFF.

This clonotype came up many times. The V call is TRBV28, the J call TRBJ2-7, with D perhaps TRBD2 (5 bases). This CDR3 region has 15 residues. Germline-derived CDR1 and CDR2 are MDHEN and SYDVKM. The V end was cut by 5 bases, the J end by 0 bases, with 14 bases between. CDR3 DNA: TGTGCCAGCAGTCCTCGGGGTGGGAGCTCCTACGAGCAGTACTTC. It encodes CASSPRGGSSYEQYF.

This chain joins TRBV20-1 and TRBJ2-5; the match to TRBD2 covers 8 bases. This CDR3 has 15 residues. Trimming took 7 bases from V and 0 from J; bases not matched to a gene: 10. Germline V gives CDR1 DFQATT, CDR2 SNEGSKA (reference sequence). Written as DNA, the CDR3 is TGCAGTGTAGCCCTACCGGGGGGGCACCAAGAGACCCAGTACTTC. Residues: CSVALPGGHQETQYF.

This clonotype was seen repeatedly, ten times or more. V gene TRBV19 combines with J gene TRBJ1-5; D gene unclear. The V gene's germline CDR1 is LNHDA and CDR2 SQIVND (reference sequence). This CDR3 comprises 10 residues. The V end lost 6 bases, the J end lost 5 bases, and 2 bases lay between the germline ends. The CDR3 region is CASRYQPQHF. In nucleotides, the CDR3 is TGTGCCAGTAGGTATCAGCCCCAGCATTTT.

This clonotype came up many times. DNA of the CDR3: TGTGCCAGCCGCGGGGGGGGGGAGCTGTTTTTT. It specifies CASRGGGELFF. The rearrangement joins TRBV12-3 or TRBV12-4 to TRBJ2-2; TRBD2 agrees at 8 bases. This CDR3 is built from 11 residues. Losses at the gene ends were 8 bases for V and 8 bases for J; bases not matched to a gene: 1.

This clonotype was seen repeatedly, ten times or more. The genes are TRBV6-1 and TRBJ1-2; D not certain. CDR3 size: 14 residues. V dropped 6 bases and J dropped 4 bases, with 15 bases sitting between them. Looked up from germline, CDR1 is MNHNS and CDR2 is SASEGT. CDR3 sequence reads: CASSPYGDGYGYTF. CDR3 coding DNA: TGTGCCAGCAGCCCCTACGGGGATGGCTATGGCTACACCTTC.

This clonotype was counted at least ten times. The genes are TRBV6-2 or TRBV6-3 and TRBJ2-6; D could derive from TRBD1 or TRBD2 (5 bases each). The CDR3 totals 19 residues. Germline V lookup: CDR1 MNHEY, CDR2 SVGEGT. The V end was cut by 5 bases, the J end by 1 base, with 21 bases between. This CDR3 reads CASSSTGRGGFSGANVLTF. The CDR3 nucleotides read TGTGCCAGCAGTAGCACGGGACGAGGCGGGTTTTCTGGGGCCAACGTCCTGACTTTC.

The rearrangement links TRBV2 to TRBJ2-7; 11 nucleotides agree with TRBD2. The CDR3 spans 15 residues. CDR1 is SNHLY and CDR2 is FYNNEI in the germline V gene. Trimming removed 2 bases from V and 6 bases from J; junction bases left unmatched: 6. The CDR3 sequence: CASSELLAGDAEQYF. DNA of the CDR3: TGTGCCAGCAGTGAACTACTAGCGGGAGATGCCGAGCAGTACTTC.

This clonotype was seen repeatedly, ten times or more. The chain has TRBV20-1 and TRBJ1-1; 9 bases agree with TRBD1. The germline CDR1 and CDR2 sequences are DFQATT and SNEGSKA (reference sequence). The CDR3 extends over 13 amino acids. The J segment lost 0 bases and the V segment lost 5 bases, leaving 1 base of the junction unmatched. The CDR3 sequence: CSADRGMNTEAFF. The CDR3 bases are TGCAGTGCTGACAGGGGGATGAACACTGAAGCTTTCTTT.

This clonotype was picked up many times. This chain uses TRBV3-1 with TRBJ2-7; 8 bases map to TRBD1. CDR3 size: 16 residues. V gave up 0 bases and J gave up 4 bases; unmatched junction bases: 8. Germline V gene data show CDR1 as LGHDT and CDR2 as YNNKEL (reference sequence). The DNA for the CDR3 is TGTGCCAGCAGCCAAGAATCGGGACAGGTATTTTACGAGCAGTACTTC. This sequence encodes CASSQESGQVFYEQYF.

This clonotype showed up many times. J is TRBJ2-3 and V is TRBV20-1; 9 bases match TRBD2. Germline CDR1 is DFQATT and CDR2 is SNEGSKA (reference sequence). This CDR3 has 16 residues. Losses at the gene ends were 0 bases for V and 0 bases for J; bases not matched to a gene: 4. CDR3 DNA sequence: TGCAGTGCTAGAGATTGGACTAGCGCTAGCACAGATACGCAGTATTTT. Protein: CSARDWTSASTDTQYF.

This clonotype appeared many times. The chain carries TRBV7-8 and TRBJ1-2; no definite D call. V lost 5 bases and J 4 bases, leaving 17 bases between the germline ends. The CDR3 sequence is 15 residues long. Germline CDR1 SGHVS, CDR2 FQNEAQ. CDR3 residues: CASSPSATEIYGYTF. As DNA, the CDR3 is TGTGCCAGCAGCCCATCCGCGACGGAGATCTATGGCTACACCTTC.

This clonotype was seen repeatedly, ten times or more. The rearrangement uses TRBV20-1 and TRBJ2-7; 7 nucleotides match TRBD1. The CDR3 extends over 14 amino acids. Germline loops: CDR1 DFQATT, CDR2 SNEGSKA (reference sequence). The junction had 9 bases not matched to a gene; V was cut back by 3 bases and J by 4 bases. CDR3 amino acids: CSASSRQGKYEQYF. In DNA form, the CDR3 reads TGCAGTGCTAGTTCCCGACAGGGAAAGTACGAGCAGTACTTC.

There are many counts of this clonotype. The chain carries TRBV6-1 and TRBJ2-1; D gene ambiguous. Germline CDR1 is MNHNS and CDR2 is SASEGT. Trimming removed 5 bases at V and 2 bases at J, with 10 bases between. The CDR3 covers 14 residues. The CDR3 is CASSYFGPYNEQFF. The CDR3 bases are TGTGCCAGCAGTTATTTTGGGCCCTACAATGAGCAGTTCTTC.

This clonotype was found many times. CDR3 DNA: TGTGCCAGCAGTCAACAGGGGTCCCCCTATAATTCACCCCTCCACTTT. Residues: CASSQQGSPYNSPLHF. V gene TRBV6-1 combines with J gene TRBJ1-6, with TRBD1 identical over 7 bases. Germline V gene sequence: CDR1 MNHNS, CDR2 SASEGT. The CDR3 contains 16 residues. The V and J ends lost 5 bases and 2 bases, in that order; junction bases with no gene match: 6.

This clonotype has at least ten counts. The chain joins TRBV7-2 to TRBJ2-3; D gene unclear. Germline CDR1 is SGHTA and CDR2 is FQGNSA. This CDR3 has 12 residues. V shed 2 bases and J shed 10 bases, with 10 bases lying between them. Here the CDR3 reads CASSLPQGPQYF. CDR3 sequence (DNA): TGTGCCAGCAGCTTACCCCAAGGGCCGCAGTATTTT.

This rearrangement joins TRBV29-1 to TRBJ2-7, with TRBD1 matching 8 bases. This CDR3 has 14 amino acids. The ends lost 5 bases at V and 5 bases at J; junction bases unmatched: 11. The germline CDR1 and CDR2 sequences are SQVTM and ANQGSEA. Here the CDR3 DNA reads TGCAGCGTTTGGACAGGGACTCTGATGAACGAGCAGTACTTC. Protein: CSVWTGTLMNEQYF.

To note about this clonotype: A single base separates this from a much larger clone, so it may be a read error. The V gene is TRBV28, the J gene TRBJ2-1; D may be TRBD2 (5 bases). This CDR3 has 10 amino acids. The germline gives CDR1 MDHEN, CDR2 SYDVKM. For the CDR3, the DNA is TGTGCCAGCAGTTTGGGAGAGCAGCTCTTC. Residues: CASSLGEQLF.

This clonotype was seen at least ten times. The CDR3 region is CASSEKVNGYTF. The CDR3 nucleotides are TGTGCCAGCAGTGAAAAGGTCAATGGCTACACCTTC. J is TRBJ1-2 and V is TRBV2; D remains unclear. The germline V and J ends were trimmed by 2 bases and 6 bases, with 7 bases remaining between them. This CDR3 spans 12 amino acids. From germline, CDR1 is SNHLY and CDR2 FYNNEI.

This clonotype was seen many times. This sequence joins TRBV15 and TRBJ1-4; TRBD1 might be the D (6 bases). The germline gives CDR1 LNHNV, CDR2 YYDKDF (reference sequence). CDR3 length equals 14 residues. Trimming left V 8 bases short and J 9 bases short, with 19 bases between. The CDR3 sequence: CATSGGQGRQKLFF. The CDR3 DNA reads as TGTGCCACCTCTGGGGGACAAGGGCGGCAAAAACTGTTTTTT. Full variable domain (remainder filled in from reference TRBV15 and TRBJ1-4): DAMVIQNPRYQVTQFGKPVTLSCSQTLNHNVMYWYQQKSSQAPKLLFHYYDKDFNNEADTPDNFQSRRPNTSFCFLDIRSPGLGDTAMYLCATSGGQGRQKLFFGSGTQLSVL.

This clonotype came up a few times. This may arise from a read error, as a much more abundant clone is one base away. The rearrangement links TRBV20-1 to TRBJ1-2, with unresolved D. Germline assignment: CDR1 DFQATT and CDR2 SNEGSKA (reference sequence). This CDR3 contains 17 residues. The V and J ends lost 0 bases and 2 bases respectively, with 19 bases between them. The CDR3: CSARDGSGDNLNYGYTF. The CDR3 region has the DNA TGCAGTGCTAGAGATGGGTCAGGCGACAACTTAAACTATGGCTACACCTTC.

J is TRBJ2-1 and V is TRBV28; possible D gene TRBD2, 5 bases. V shed 9 bases and J shed 4 bases, with 16 bases lying between them. Germline V gives CDR1 MDHEN, CDR2 SYDVKM. The CDR3 covers 14 residues. The chain's CDR3 is CASSLASGYNEQFF. In nucleotides, the CDR3 is TGTGCCAGTAGTCTAGCTTCGGGTTACAATGAGCAGTTCTTC.

At least ten counts were recorded for this clonotype. The chain has TRBV6-5 and TRBJ1-5, with D perhaps matching TRBD1 (6 bases). V lost 0 bases and J 3 bases, leaving 9 bases between the germline ends. Germline V lookup: CDR1 MNHEY, CDR2 SVGAGI. CDR3 length: 15 residues. The CDR3 DNA reads as TGTGCCAGCAGTTACTCGGCAGGGGCCAATCAGCCCCAGCATTTT. Amino acids: CASSYSAGANQPQHF.

This clonotype appeared many times. V is TRBV9 and J is TRBJ2-1; tentatively, D is TRBD2 (7 bases). CDR1 is SGDLS and CDR2 is YYNGEE in the germline V gene. The CDR3 runs to 17 residues. V was trimmed by 4 bases and J by 7 bases, leaving 24 bases between them. The CDR3 protein is CASSLQSWGGIENEQFF. The CDR3 coding sequence is TGTGCCAGCAGCCTCCAATCCTGGGGGGGCATAGAGAATGAGCAGTTCTTC.